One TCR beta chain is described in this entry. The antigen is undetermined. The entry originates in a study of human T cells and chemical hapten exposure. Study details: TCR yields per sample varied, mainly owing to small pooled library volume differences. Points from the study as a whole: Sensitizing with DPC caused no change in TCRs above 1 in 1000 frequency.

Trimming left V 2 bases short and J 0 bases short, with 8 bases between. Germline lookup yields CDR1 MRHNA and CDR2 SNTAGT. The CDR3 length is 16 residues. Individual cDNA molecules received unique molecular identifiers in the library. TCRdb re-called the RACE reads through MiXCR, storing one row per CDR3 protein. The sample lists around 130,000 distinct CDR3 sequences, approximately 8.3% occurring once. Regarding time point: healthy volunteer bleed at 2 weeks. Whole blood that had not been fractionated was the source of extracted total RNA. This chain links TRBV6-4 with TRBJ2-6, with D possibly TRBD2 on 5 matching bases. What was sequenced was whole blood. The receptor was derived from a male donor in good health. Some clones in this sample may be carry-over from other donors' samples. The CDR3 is CASSDLGSSGANVLTF. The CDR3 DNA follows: TGTGCCAGCAGTGACCTAGGGAGCTCTGGGGCCAACGTCCTGACTTTC.